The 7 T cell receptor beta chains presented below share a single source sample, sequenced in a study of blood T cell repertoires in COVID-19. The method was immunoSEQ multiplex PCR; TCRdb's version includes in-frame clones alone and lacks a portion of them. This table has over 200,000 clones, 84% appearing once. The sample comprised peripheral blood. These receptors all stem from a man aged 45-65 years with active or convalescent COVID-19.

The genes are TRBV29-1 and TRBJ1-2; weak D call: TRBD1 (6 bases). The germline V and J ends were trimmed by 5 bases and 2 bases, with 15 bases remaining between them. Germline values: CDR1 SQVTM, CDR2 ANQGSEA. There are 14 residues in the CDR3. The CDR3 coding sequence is TGCAGCGTTCACATCGGGGGGCGCAACTATGGCTACACCTTC. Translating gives CSVHIGGRNYGYTF.

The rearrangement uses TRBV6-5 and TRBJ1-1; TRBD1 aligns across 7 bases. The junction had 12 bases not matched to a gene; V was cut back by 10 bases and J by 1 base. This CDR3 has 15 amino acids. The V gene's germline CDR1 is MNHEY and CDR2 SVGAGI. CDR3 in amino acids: CATRPDRERNTEAFF. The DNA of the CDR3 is TGTGCCACGCGGCCCGACAGGGAACGGAACACTGAAGCTTTCTTT.

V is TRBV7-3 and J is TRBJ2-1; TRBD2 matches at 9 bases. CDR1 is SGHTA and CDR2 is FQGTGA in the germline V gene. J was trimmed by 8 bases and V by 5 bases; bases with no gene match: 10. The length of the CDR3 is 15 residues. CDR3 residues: CASSPNLAGSDEQFF. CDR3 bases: TGTGCCAGCAGCCCAAACCTAGCGGGGTCGGATGAGCAGTTCTTC.

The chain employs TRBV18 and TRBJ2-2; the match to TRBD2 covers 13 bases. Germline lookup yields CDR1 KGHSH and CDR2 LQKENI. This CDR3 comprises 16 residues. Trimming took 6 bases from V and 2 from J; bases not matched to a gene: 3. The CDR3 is CASSGTSGTNTGELFF. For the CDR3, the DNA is TGTGCCAGCTCCGGGACTAGCGGGACTAACACCGGGGAGCTGTTTTTT.

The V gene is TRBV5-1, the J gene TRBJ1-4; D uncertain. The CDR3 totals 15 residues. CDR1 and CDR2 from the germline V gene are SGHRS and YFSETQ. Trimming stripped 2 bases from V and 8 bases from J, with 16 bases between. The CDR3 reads CASSLDEGLEEKLFF. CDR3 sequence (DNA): TGCGCCAGCAGCTTAGATGAGGGCTTGGAAGAAAAACTGTTTTTT. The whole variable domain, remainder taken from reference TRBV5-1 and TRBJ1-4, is KAGVTQTPRYLIKTRGQQVTLSCSPISGHRSVSWYQQTPGQGLQFLFEYFSETQRNKGNFPGRFSGRQFSNSRSEMNVSTLELGDSALYLCASSLDEGLEEKLFFGSGTQLSVL.

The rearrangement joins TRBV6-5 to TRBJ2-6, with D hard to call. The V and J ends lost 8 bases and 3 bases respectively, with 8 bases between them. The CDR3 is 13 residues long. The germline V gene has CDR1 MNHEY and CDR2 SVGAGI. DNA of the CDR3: TGTGCCAGCGGGCGCTTTGGGGCCAACGTCCTGACTTTC. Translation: CASGRFGANVLTF.

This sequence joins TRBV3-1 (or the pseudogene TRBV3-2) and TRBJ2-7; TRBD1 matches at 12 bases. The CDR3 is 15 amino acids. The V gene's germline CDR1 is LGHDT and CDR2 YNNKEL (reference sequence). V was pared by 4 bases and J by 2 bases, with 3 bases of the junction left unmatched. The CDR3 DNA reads TGTGCCAGCAGCCCGGGACAGGGGGCAACCTACGAGCAGTACTTC. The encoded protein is CASSPGQGATYEQYF.